This TCR beta chain was obtained from a study of vaccination and CD4 T cells after COVID-19. This clonotype occurred a few times. The antigen remains unidentified. Sample time point: late sampling 161 to 241 days after vaccination in a few convalescent patients. Treatment defined: roughly 10-day PBMC culture with coronavirus spike peptide pools or control peptides (ViraFEST assay). CD4+ T cells that had been cultured provided DNA sequenced with the Oncomine TCR Beta short-read assay. TCRdb reprocessed the PCR reads with MiXCR, giving one entry per CDR3 protein. Found here are approximately 18,000 distinct CDR3 sequences, about 50% of them singletons; the top ten hold less than 20%. This receptor was identified in a human donor who had recovered from COVID-19. Specimen: CD4+ T cells from blood, cultured in vitro, collected about 7 months after SARS-CoV-2 vaccination.

As DNA, the CDR3 is TGTGCCAGTAGTAAGGGGAGGGGCAGACAGCCCCAGCATTTT. Protein: CASSKGRGRQPQHF. The rearrangement uses TRBV19 and TRBJ1-5, with a weak D call TRBD1 (5 bases). The ends were cut back, 4 bases at V and 7 bases at J, with 14 bases in the middle. CDR3 length: 14 amino acids. CDR1 and CDR2 (germline): LNHDA, SQIVND (reference sequence).